This entry lists 4 T cell receptor beta chains sequenced from one sample in a study of cytomegalovirus exposure and HLA in healthy donors. Amplification used 60 Vbeta primers and 13 Jbeta primers. Data came from immunoSEQ multiplex PCR; TCRdb stores just in-frame clones and leaves some out. The sample includes 160,000 or so clones, 75% to 85% seen only once; the top ten take roughly 6.7%. Sequenced: PBMCs. The receptors shown here come from a man aged 45 to 65 in good health and CMV-seropositive.

The CDR3 loop reads CASRTSGGAAGELFF. The CDR3 DNA reads TGCGCCAGCAGGACTAGCGGGGGGGCCGCCGGGGAGCTGTTTTTT. The J gene is TRBJ2-2, the V gene TRBV5-1; the match to TRBD2 covers 14 bases. The CDR3 length is 15 residues. Germline V gene lookup returns CDR1 SGHRS and CDR2 YFSETQ. The J segment lost 6 bases and the V segment lost 5 bases, leaving 3 bases of the junction unmatched. The full variable domain, in which reference TRBV5-1 and TRBJ2-2 provide the parts outside the CDR3, is KAGVTQTPRYLIKTRGQQVTLSCSPISGHRSVSWYQQTPGQGLQFLFEYFSETQRNKGNFPGRFSGRQFSNSRSEMNVSTLELGDSALYLCASRTSGGAAGELFFGEGSRLTVL.

The chain recombines TRBV5-4 with TRBJ2-3; TRBD2 is a possible D gene (6 bases). There are 14 residues in the CDR3. Trimming pared 1 base from V and 6 bases from J, leaving 12 bases between. Germline V gene lookup returns CDR1 SGHNT and CDR2 YYREEE (reference sequence). The CDR3 here is CASSLKLGGDTQYF. In nucleotides, the CDR3 is TGTGCCAGCAGCTTGAAGTTAGGAGGGGATACGCAGTATTTT.

Comments on this clone: The sample holds other DNA sequences that translate to the same CDR3. The chain is built from TRBV4-1 and TRBJ1-3; 8 bases agree with TRBD1. The germline CDR1 and CDR2 sequences are MGHRA and YSYEKL. The CDR3 spans 16 residues. The V gene end was trimmed by 0 bases and the J gene end by 7 bases; junction bases not matched to a gene: 8. The CDR3 spells CASSQERGQGANTIYF. For the CDR3, the DNA is TGCGCCAGCAGCCAAGAAAGGGGGCAGGGGGCGAACACCATATATTTT.

J is TRBJ2-5 and V is TRBV6-1, with a possible D match to TRBD1 (5 bases). Trimming left V 7 bases short and J 5 bases short, with 20 bases between. The CDR3 is 15 amino acids. The germline gives CDR1 MNHNS, CDR2 SASEGT. The CDR3 region has the DNA TGTGCCAGCACCGGTCCAGGGTTGGTTACGGAGACCCAGTACTTC. It specifies CASTGPGLVTETQYF.